The rows below give T cell receptor beta chains drawn from one sample of a study of cytomegalovirus exposure and HLA in healthy donors. Measured with immunoSEQ multiplex PCR; TCRdb has only the in-frame clones, and not every one. Among about 130,000 clones listed, 70% to 90% were seen once. What was sequenced was PBMCs. These receptors were obtained from a woman under 40 in good health and CMV-seropositive. Both conserved end residues are part of each CDR3. Each record gives: CDR3 length, J gene, V gene, D gene, clone size, CDR3 protein, CDR3 DNA. The D gene is left open where the match is weak. Not all rows give a size; the values are once, few, many and, for expanded clones, a class.

>14|TRBJ2-7|TRBV19|-|-
CASSHPGVVYEQYF
TGTGCCAGTAGCCATCCGGGGGTTGTCTACGAGCAGTACTTC
>15|TRBJ2-5|TRBV9|-|-
CASEPGLNFQETQYF
TGTGCCAGCGAGCCGGGACTCAACTTCCAGGAGACCCAGTACTTC
>14|TRBJ2-3|TRBV2|-|-
CASSEQGSTDTQYF
TGTGCCAGCAGTGAGCAGGGAAGCACAGATACGCAGTATTTT
>14|TRBJ2-2|TRBV6-5|-|-
CASSYSRLAGELFF
TGTGCCAGCAGTTACTCGCGGCTAGCCGGGGAGCTGTTTTTT
>15|TRBJ2-6|TRBV27|-|-
CASSSLGAGANVLTF
TGTGCCAGCAGTTCGCTCGGAGCTGGGGCCAACGTCCTGACTTTC
>15|TRBJ2-7|TRBV7-3|TRBD1|-
CASSPLTGVENEQYF
TGTGCCAGCAGTCCTTTGACAGGGGTTGAAAACGAGCAGTACTTC
>15|TRBJ2-7|TRBV5-1|TRBD2|-
CASSQKAGRSYEQYF
TGCGCCAGCAGCCAAAAAGCGGGGCGCTCCTACGAGCAGTACTTC
>16|TRBJ2-2|TRBV5-1|TRBD1|-
CASSLAGTGGTGELFF
TGCGCCAGCAGCTTGGCCGGGACAGGGGGCACCGGGGAGCTGTTTTTT
>17|TRBJ2-3|TRBV14|TRBD2|-
CASSQDPASGRSYTQYF
TGTGCCAGCAGCCAAGATCCAGCTAGCGGGAGGTCTTATACGCAGTATTTT
>12|TRBJ2-1|TRBV10-3|-|-
CAISDYYNEQFF
TGTGCCATCAGTGACTATTACAATGAGCAGTTCTTC
>18|TRBJ2-6|TRBV11-3|-|once
CASSSQTGSRTGANVLTF
TGTGCCAGCAGCTCCCAGACGGGGAGTAGGACTGGGGCCAACGTCCTGACTTTC
>15|TRBJ2-7|TRBV2|-|-
CASSDALHRSYEQYF
TGTGCCAGCAGTGATGCGCTCCACCGCTCCTACGAGCAGTACTTC
>15|TRBJ2-7|TRBV7-2|-|-
CASSLDGQIPYEQYF
TGTGCCAGCAGCTTAGACGGACAGATACCATACGAGCAGTACTTC
>16|TRBJ2-3|TRBV5-1|-|-
CASSTTTHPSTDTQYF
TGCGCCAGCAGCACCACTACACACCCGAGCACAGATACGCAGTATTTT
>13|TRBJ2-7|TRBV28|-|-
CASSFRGYYEQYF
TGTGCCAGCAGTTTCCGGGGGTACTACGAGCAGTACTTC
>13|TRBJ2-7|TRBV5-6|-|-
CASSWGVSYEQYF
TGTGCCAGCAGTTGGGGAGTCTCCTACGAGCAGTACTTC
>14|TRBJ2-5|TRBV28|-|-
CASREETGQETQYF
TGTGCCAGCAGGGAAGAAACAGGCCAAGAGACCCAGTACTTC
>13|TRBJ2-1|TRBV7-6|TRBD2|-
CASSLGGSNEQFF
TGTGCCAGCAGCTTGGGCGGGAGCAATGAGCAGTTCTTC
>16|TRBJ2-5|TRBV5-1|TRBD2|-
CASSLPAGVTSKTQYF
TGCGCCAGCAGCTTACCAGCGGGGGTAACCTCGAAGACCCAGTACTTC
>15|TRBJ2-5|TRBV11-1|-|-
CASSLGVGGQETQYF
TGTGCCAGCAGCTTAGGTGTTGGGGGGCAAGAGACCCAGTACTTC
>15|TRBJ2-7|TRBV7-9|-|few
CASSFGAGLGYEQYF
TGTGCCAGCAGCTTTGGGGCGGGGCTCGGGTACGAGCAGTACTTC
>16|TRBJ2-2|TRBV10-1|TRBD2|-
CASSEGLAVNTGELFF
TGCGCCAGCAGTGAGGGACTAGCGGTAAACACCGGGGAGCTGTTTTTT
>13|TRBJ2-7|TRBV7-8|-|-
CASSVGLGSEQYF
TGTGCCAGCAGCGTTGGACTGGGTTCAGAGCAGTACTTC
>15|TRBJ1-5|TRBV11-2|TRBD1|-
CASSVTGGVKQPQHF
TGTGCCAGCAGCGTTACAGGGGGTGTGAAGCAGCCCCAGCATTTT
>15|TRBJ2-5|TRBV4-2|-|-
CASSREFTDEETQYF
TGTGCCAGCAGCCGAGAATTTACAGATGAAGAGACCCAGTACTTC
>13|TRBJ2-5|TRBV6-6|TRBD1|-
CASSYDREETQYF
TGTGCCAGCAGTTATGACAGGGAAGAGACCCAGTACTTC